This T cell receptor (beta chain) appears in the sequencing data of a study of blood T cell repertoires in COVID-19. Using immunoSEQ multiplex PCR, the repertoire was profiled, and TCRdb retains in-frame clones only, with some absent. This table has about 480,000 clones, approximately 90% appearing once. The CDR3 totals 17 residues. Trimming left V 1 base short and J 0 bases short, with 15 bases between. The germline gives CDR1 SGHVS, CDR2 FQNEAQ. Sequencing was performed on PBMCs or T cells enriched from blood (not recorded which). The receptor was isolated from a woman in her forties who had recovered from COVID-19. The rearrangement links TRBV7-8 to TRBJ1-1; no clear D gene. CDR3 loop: CASSLGRWSRVNTEAFF. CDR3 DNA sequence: TGTGCCAGCAGCTTAGGACGGTGGTCGAGGGTGAACACTGAAGCTTTCTTT.